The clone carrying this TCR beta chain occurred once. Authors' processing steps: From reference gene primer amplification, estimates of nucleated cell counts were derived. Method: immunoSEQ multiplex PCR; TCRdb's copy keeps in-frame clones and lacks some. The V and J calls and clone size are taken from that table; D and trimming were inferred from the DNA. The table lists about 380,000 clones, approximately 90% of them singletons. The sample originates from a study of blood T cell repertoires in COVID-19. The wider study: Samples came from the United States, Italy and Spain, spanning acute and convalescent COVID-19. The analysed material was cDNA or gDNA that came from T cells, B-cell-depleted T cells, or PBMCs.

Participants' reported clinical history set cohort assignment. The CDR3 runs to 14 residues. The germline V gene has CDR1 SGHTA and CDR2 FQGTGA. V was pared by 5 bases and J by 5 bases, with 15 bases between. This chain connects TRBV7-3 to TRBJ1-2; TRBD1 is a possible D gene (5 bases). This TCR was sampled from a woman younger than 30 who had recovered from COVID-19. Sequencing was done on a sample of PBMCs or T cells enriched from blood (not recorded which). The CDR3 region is CASSLGTTQYGYTF. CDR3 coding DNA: TGTGCCAGCAGCCTAGGGACTACCCAGTATGGCTACACCTTC.